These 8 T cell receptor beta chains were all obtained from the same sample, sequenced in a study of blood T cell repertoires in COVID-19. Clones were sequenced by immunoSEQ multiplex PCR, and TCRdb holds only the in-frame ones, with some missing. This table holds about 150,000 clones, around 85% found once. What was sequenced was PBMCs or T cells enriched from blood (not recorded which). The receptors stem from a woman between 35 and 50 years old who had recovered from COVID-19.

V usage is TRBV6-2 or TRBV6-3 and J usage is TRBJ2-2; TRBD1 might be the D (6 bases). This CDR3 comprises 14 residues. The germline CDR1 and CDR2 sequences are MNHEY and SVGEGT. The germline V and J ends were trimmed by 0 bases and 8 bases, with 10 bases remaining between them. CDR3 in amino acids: CASSYSTGIGELFF. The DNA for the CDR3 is TGTGCCAGCAGTTACTCGACAGGAATTGGGGAGCTGTTTTTT.

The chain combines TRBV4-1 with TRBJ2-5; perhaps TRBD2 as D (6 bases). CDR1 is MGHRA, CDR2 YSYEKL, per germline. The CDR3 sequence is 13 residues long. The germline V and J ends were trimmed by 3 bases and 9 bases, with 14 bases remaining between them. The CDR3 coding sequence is TGCGCCAGCAGCCAGGGCCTGGAGGGGCCCCAGTACTTC. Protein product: CASSQGLEGPQYF.

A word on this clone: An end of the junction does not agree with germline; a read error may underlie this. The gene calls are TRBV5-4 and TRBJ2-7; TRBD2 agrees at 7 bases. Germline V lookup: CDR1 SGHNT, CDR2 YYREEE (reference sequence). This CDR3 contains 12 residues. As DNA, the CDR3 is TGTGCCAGCAGCTTGGCCGGGGAGGGAAATCGCTTC. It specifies CASSLAGEGNRF.

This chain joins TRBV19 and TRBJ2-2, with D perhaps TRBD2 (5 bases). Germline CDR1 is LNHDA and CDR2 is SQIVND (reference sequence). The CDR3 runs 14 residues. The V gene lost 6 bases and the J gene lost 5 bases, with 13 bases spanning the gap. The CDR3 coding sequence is TGTGCCAGTAGACAAAACGGGGAGACCGGGGAGCTGTTTTTT. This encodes CASRQNGETGELFF.

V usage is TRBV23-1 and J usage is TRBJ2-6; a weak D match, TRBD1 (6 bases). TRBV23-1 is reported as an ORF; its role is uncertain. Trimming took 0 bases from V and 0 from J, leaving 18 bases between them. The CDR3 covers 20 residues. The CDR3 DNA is TGCGCCAGCAGTCAATCTACCCGGGACACTTCAGACTCTGGGGCCAACGTCCTGACTTTC. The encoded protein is CASSQSTRDTSDSGANVLTF.

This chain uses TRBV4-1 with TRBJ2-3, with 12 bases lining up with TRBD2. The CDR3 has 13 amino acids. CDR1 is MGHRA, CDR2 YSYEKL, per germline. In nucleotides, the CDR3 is TGCGCAGCTAGCGGGGGGGCTACAGATACGCAGTATTTT. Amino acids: CAASGGATDTQYF.

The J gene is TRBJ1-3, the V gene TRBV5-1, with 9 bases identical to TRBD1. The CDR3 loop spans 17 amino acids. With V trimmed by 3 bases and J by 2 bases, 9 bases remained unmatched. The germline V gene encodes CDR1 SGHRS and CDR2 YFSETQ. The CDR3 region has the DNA TGCGCCAGCAGCTCTGGGGAGGACAGGGGTCCTGGAAACACCATATATTTT. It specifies CASSSGEDRGPGNTIYF. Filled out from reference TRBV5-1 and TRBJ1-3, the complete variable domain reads KAGVTQTPRYLIKTRGQQVTLSCSPISGHRSVSWYQQTPGQGLQFLFEYFSETQRNKGNFPGRFSGRQFSNSRSEMNVSTLELGDSALYLCASSSGEDRGPGNTIYFGEGSWLTVV.

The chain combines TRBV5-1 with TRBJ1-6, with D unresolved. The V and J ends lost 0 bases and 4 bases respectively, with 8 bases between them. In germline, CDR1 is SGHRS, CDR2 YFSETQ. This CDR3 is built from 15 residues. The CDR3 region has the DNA TGCGCCAGCAGCTTGGGTGGCAGGTATAATTCACCCCTCCACTTT. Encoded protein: CASSLGGRYNSPLHF. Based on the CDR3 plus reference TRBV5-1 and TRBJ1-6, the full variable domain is KAGVTQTPRYLIKTRGQQVTLSCSPISGHRSVSWYQQTPGQGLQFLFEYFSETQRNKGNFPGRFSGRQFSNSRSEMNVSTLELGDSALYLCASSLGGRYNSPLHFGNGTRLTVT.